This is a list of T cell receptor beta chains from one sample in a study of cytotoxic CD8 clonotypes in ibrutinib-treated CLL. Libraries were prepared by immunoSEQ multiplex PCR; TCRdb keeps only in-frame clonotypes and omits some of them. The data contain 130,000 or so clones, approximately 83% of them singletons. The material was PBMCs, obtained after 24 months of ibrutinib treatment. Every receptor here comes from a human donor with chronic lymphocytic leukemia. CDR3s include the opening cysteine and the closing phenylalanine or tryptophan. A D gene is named only where the DNA matches it firmly. Clone size is stated in some rows and not others, as once, few, many or a class when expanded.

>TRBJ1-2|-|-|TRBV11-2
TGTGCCAGCAGCTTAGGAACTACCAGCCAGGGCTACACCTTC
CASSLGTTSQGYTF
>TRBJ2-7|-|few|TRBV7-3
TGTGCCAGCAGCTTAACGAAGGTACACGAGCAGTACTTC
CASSLTKVHEQYF
>TRBJ2-7|-|-|TRBV19
TGTGCCAGTAGTTTTCAGTCCTACGAGCAGTACTTC
CASSFQSYEQYF
>TRBJ1-5|-|once|TRBV4-1
TGCGCCAGCAGCCAAGCAAATATCGGGCGCCTCACCCTCAATCAGCCCCAGCATTTT
CASSQANIGRLTLNQPQHF
>TRBJ2-3|-|few|TRBV5-4
TGTGCCAGCTCTAGTATAGGGGGTGCAGATACGCAGTATTTT
CASSSIGGADTQYF
>TRBJ2-2|-|-|TRBV9
TGTGCCAGCAGCGTCGGGGGTTACGAGAACACCGGGGAGCTGTTTTTT
CASSVGGYENTGELFF
>TRBJ2-5|-|-|TRBV11-3
TGTGCCAGCAGCTTAGCGGGGCAACAAGAGACCCAGTACTTC
CASSLAGQQETQYF
>TRBJ2-5|-|-|TRBV11-2
TGTGCCAGCAGCCCCGGGTACGTGGGAGAGACCCAGTACTTC
CASSPGYVGETQYF
>TRBJ1-2|-|-|TRBV5-1
TGCGCCAGCAGCTTATCGGGAGCTAACTATGGCTACACCTTC
CASSLSGANYGYTF
>TRBJ2-5|TRBD2|-|TRBV28
TGTGCCAGCTCTAGGGGCCTAGCGGGGACCCAAGAGACCCAGTACTTC
CASSRGLAGTQETQYF
>TRBJ2-5|-|-|TRBV5-1
TGCGCCAGCAGCCCAACGTACCAAGAGACCCAGTACTTC
CASSPTYQETQYF
>TRBJ1-2|-|few|TRBV30
TGTGCCTGGAGCCCAGGGTTGAGTGGCTACACCTTC
CAWSPGLSGYTF
>TRBJ2-7|-|-|TRBV2
TGTGCCAGCACTCCGGACTGGCGGTCCCACGAGCAGTACTTC
CASTPDWRSHEQYF
>TRBJ1-2|-|-|TRBV28
TGTGCCAGCAGTCCCGGACAGCTTCCCTATGGCTACACCTTC
CASSPGQLPYGYTF
>TRBJ1-1|-|-|TRBV6-5
TGTGCCAGCAGTTACTCGACTCAAGTCCGCAGAGCTTTCTTT
CASSYSTQVRRAFF
>TRBJ1-4|-|-|TRBV6-5
TGTGCCAGCAGTTTCTCGGAGTCTCATGAAAAACTGTTTTTT
CASSFSESHEKLFF
>TRBJ2-1|-|-|TRBV27
TGTGCCAGCAGTTACGCACAGGGCGGCTACAATGAGCAGTTCTTC
CASSYAQGGYNEQFF
>TRBJ1-2|-|-|TRBV28
TGTGCCAGCAATATTTTGGTCGGGACGGCCGCGCCAAACTATGGCTACACCTTC
CASNILVGTAAPNYGYTF
>TRBJ2-2|TRBD1|-|TRBV5-1
TGCGCCAGCAGCTTGACAGGGGGCGAGGGCACCGGGGAGCTGTTTTTT
CASSLTGGEGTGELFF
>TRBJ1-5|-|-|TRBV25-1
TGTGCCAGCAGCCGTCCGGGCACGGAGCAGCCCCAGCATTTT
CASSRPGTEQPQHF
>TRBJ2-7|-|-|TRBV18
TGTGCCAGCTCACCTGGGGCAGCCTACGAGCAGTACTTC
CASSPGAAYEQYF
>TRBJ1-1|TRBD1|once|TRBV6-4
TGTGCCAGCAGGGTGGACAGGGCGGACACTGAAGCTTTCTTT
CASRVDRADTEAFF
>TRBJ2-4|-|-|TRBV11-1
TGTGCCAGCAGCTCGCGTATAGCCAAAAACATTCAGTACTTC
CASSSRIAKNIQYF
>TRBJ1-3|-|-|TRBV5-1
TGCGCCAGCAGCTTGGCGACGGTTGGTGGAAACACCATATATTTT
CASSLATVGGNTIYF
>TRBJ2-7|-|-|TRBV7-2
TGTGCCAGCAGCTTATGGGGTCTGAGCGAGCAGTACTTC
CASSLWGLSEQYF